These 2 T cell receptor beta chains were sequenced from one sample in a study of T-cell memory formation after mild COVID-19. A single record per CDR3 protein comes from TCRdb applying MiXCR to the 5' RACE reads. The table shows around 320,000 distinct CDR3 sequences, with roughly an eighth occurring only once. Material for sequencing was PBMCs or a T cell subset sorted from them (not recorded which). The receptors were sampled from a young man who had mild COVID-19 (a few samples of this study predate the infection). Cell type and time point are not known.

This chain links TRBV6-4 with TRBJ2-7; perhaps TRBD1 as D (6 bases). The V end was cut by 2 bases, the J end by 4 bases, with 15 bases between. Germline values: CDR1 MRHNA, CDR2 SNTAGT. This CDR3 comprises 15 residues. CDR3 amino acids: CASSDGTGKIYEQYF. In DNA, the CDR3 is TGTGCCAGCAGTGACGGAACAGGGAAAATTTACGAGCAGTACTTC.

For the CDR3, the DNA is TGTGCCAGCAGCCCCGCAGCGGGGGGTCGGGATACGCAGTATTTT. Protein product: CASSPAAGGRDTQYF. The chain has TRBV6-2 or TRBV6-3 and TRBJ2-3; 9 positions match TRBD2. The CDR3 runs to 15 residues. Germline V lookup: CDR1 MNHEY, CDR2 SVGEGT. The ends lost 6 bases at V and 6 bases at J; junction bases unmatched: 10.